This T cell receptor beta chain was identified during a study of blood T cell repertoires in COVID-19. In the study overall: Researchers got acute and convalescent COVID-19 samples from the United States, Italy and Spain.

CDR3 length equals 14 residues. Germline assignment: CDR1 MNHEY and CDR2 SMNVEV (reference sequence). Germline trimming cut 3 bases from V and 10 bases from J; bases unmatched to any gene: 6. In the study's own analysis: Estimation of nucleated cell counts relied on the amplification of reference gene primers. Here immunoSEQ multiplex PCR was the method, and the copy in TCRdb shows in-frame clones only, minus some. The V and J calls and clone size are taken from that table; D and trimming were inferred from the DNA. This sample carries some 330,000 clones, approximately 84% of them seen once, and the ten largest clones take about 4.2%.

The sequence was collected from a man between 25 and 39 years old who had recovered from COVID-19. Material: PBMCs or T cells enriched from blood (not recorded which). The chain couples TRBV27 to TRBJ1-4; 9 nucleotides match TRBD1. The CDR3 DNA is TGTGCCAGCAGTTTGGGGACAGGGTTCGGAAAACTGTTTTTT. It translates to CASSLGTGFGKLFF. The variable domain in full, with the rest retrieved from reference TRBV27 and TRBJ1-4, is EAQVTQNPRYLITVTGKKLTVTCSQNMNHEYMSWYRQDPGLGLRQIYYSMNVEVTDKGDVPEGYKVSRKEKRNFPLILESPSPNQTSLYFCASSLGTGFGKLFFGSGTQLSVL.